What follows are 26 T cell receptor beta chains derived from one specimen sequenced in a study of blood T cell repertoires in COVID-19. Generated by immunoSEQ multiplex PCR, the TCRdb table keeps only in-frame clones and is missing some. Here the sample spans over 200,000 clones, roughly 90% being singletons. The sample consisted of peripheral blood. All receptors derive from a man aged 40-49 years with active or convalescent COVID-19.

The chain has TRBV5-1 and TRBJ1-4; D is undetermined. Trimming shortened V by 5 bases and J by 3 bases, and 14 bases separated the two germline ends. The germline V gene has CDR1 SGHRS and CDR2 YFSETQ. This CDR3 is 15 amino acids long. CDR3 residues: CASSPTRGPNEKLFF. CDR3 DNA: TGCGCCAGCAGTCCTACCCGGGGTCCTAATGAAAAACTGTTTTTT.

The table lists this clone with a count of one. The chain recombines TRBV27 with TRBJ1-2, with 7 positions matching TRBD1. The CDR3 sequence is 14 residues long. CDR1 is MNHEY, CDR2 SMNVEV, per germline (reference sequence). V dropped 5 bases and J dropped 4; count of bases not matched to a gene: 7. Here the CDR3 reads CASSRDRTVYGYTF. The CDR3 nucleotides are TGTGCCAGCAGTAGGGACAGAACAGTCTATGGCTACACCTTC.

This chain joins TRBV9 and TRBJ1-1; D is ambiguous. V was cut by 0 bases and J by 5 bases, with 11 bases left in between. This CDR3 comprises 14 residues. From germline, CDR1 is SGDLS and CDR2 YYNGEE. The CDR3 loop is CASSVGRSRTEAFF. DNA of the CDR3: TGTGCCAGCAGCGTAGGGAGGAGTAGGACTGAAGCTTTCTTT. The whole variable domain, remainder taken from reference TRBV9 and TRBJ1-1, is DSGVTQTPKHLITATGQRVTLRCSPRSGDLSVYWYQQSLDQGLQFLIQYYNGEERAKGNILERFSAQQFPDLHSELNLSSLELGDSALYFCASSVGRSRTEAFFGQGTRLTVV.

The V call is TRBV9, the J call TRBJ2-6, with D hard to call. Trimming cost V 1 base and J 4 bases, with 6 bases left between them. CDR1 and CDR2 (germline): SGDLS, YYNGEE. The CDR3 is 14 residues long. The CDR3 reads CASSVTTGANVLTF. For the CDR3, the DNA is TGTGCCAGCAGCGTAACAACCGGGGCCAACGTCCTGACTTTC.

The chain recombines TRBV5-4 with TRBJ2-1, with D uncertain. CDR3 length: 15 residues. Per germline, CDR1 SGHNT and CDR2 YYREEE (reference sequence). The germline V and J ends were trimmed by 0 bases and 1 base, with 8 bases remaining between them. The CDR3 protein is CASSLVASSYNEQFF. In DNA, the CDR3 is TGTGCCAGCAGCTTGGTGGCTAGTTCCTACAATGAGCAGTTCTTC.

The V call is TRBV28, the J call TRBJ1-4; 7 bases line up with TRBD1. Per germline, CDR1 MDHEN and CDR2 SYDVKM. The CDR3 sequence is 15 residues long. J was trimmed by 5 bases and V by 3 bases; bases with no gene match: 6. CDR3: CASSLGQTQNEKLFF. The CDR3 DNA follows: TGTGCCAGCAGTTTGGGACAGACTCAGAATGAAAAACTGTTTTTT.

This sequence joins TRBV28 and TRBJ2-7; 7 bases line up with TRBD2. V was clipped by 1 base and J by 0 bases; unmatched bases: 3. CDR1 and CDR2 (germline): MDHEN, SYDVKM. The CDR3 spans 15 residues. This chain's CDR3 is CASSLFGGSSYEQYF. CDR3 nucleotide sequence: TGTGCCAGCAGTTTATTCGGGGGGTCCTCCTACGAGCAGTACTTC.

This sequence joins TRBV7-2 and TRBJ1-2, with D perhaps TRBD1 (5 bases). This CDR3 has 14 amino acids. V gave up 8 bases and J gave up 1 base, with 14 bases separating them. The V gene's germline CDR1 is SGHTA and CDR2 FQGNSA. The CDR3 sequence is CASAPGGLNYGYTF. CDR3 DNA sequence: TGTGCCAGCGCCCCCGGGGGTCTTAACTATGGCTACACCTTC.

This clone was found once. This chain connects TRBV6-1 to TRBJ1-2; D call uncertain. CDR1 and CDR2 (germline): MNHNS, SASEGT. V was shortened by 0 bases and J by 8 bases, with 13 bases between the two germline ends. This CDR3 has 14 residues. The CDR3 coding sequence is TGTGCCAGCAGTGAAGCAAGGGTCACGGGGGGCTACACCTTC. Translation: CASSEARVTGGYTF.

V gene TRBV11-2 combines with J gene TRBJ1-6, with D unclear. The CDR3 consists of 13 residues. Trimming stripped 5 bases from V and 8 bases from J, with 10 bases between. Germline assignment: CDR1 SGHAT and CDR2 FQNNGV. CDR3 residues: CASSLRRDSPLHF. CDR3 coding DNA: TGTGCCAGCAGCCTCCGACGGGATTCACCCCTCCACTTT.

This clone has just one count. The chain employs TRBV7-8 and TRBJ2-5; 14 positions agree with TRBD2. Trimming took 2 bases from V and 0 from J; bases not matched to a gene: 8. Germline V gene lookup returns CDR1 SGHVS and CDR2 FQNEAQ. The CDR3 is made up of 19 amino acids. CDR3 loop: CASSLPGLAGGKYQETQYF. CDR3 nucleotide sequence: TGTGCCAGCAGCTTACCAGGACTAGCGGGGGGAAAGTACCAAGAGACCCAGTACTTC.

The V gene is TRBV28, the J gene TRBJ1-2; possible D gene TRBD1, 5 bases. Germline CDR1 reads MDHEN; CDR2 reads SYDVKM. The CDR3 totals 16 residues. V dropped 3 bases and J dropped 4 bases, with 18 bases sitting between them. The CDR3 coding sequence is TGTGCCAGCAGTTTTTCCCCCTCGCCGGGGGGCTATGGCTACACCTTC. It yields the protein CASSFSPSPGGYGYTF.

V is TRBV25-1 and J is TRBJ2-7; 7 bases match TRBD2. Trimming took 6 bases from V and 6 from J; bases not matched to a gene: 8. This CDR3 has 13 residues. The germline CDR1 and CDR2 sequences are MGHDK and SYGVNS. CDR3 sequence (DNA): TGTGCCAGCAGCTTCGGACTAGTTTCCGAGCAGTACTTC. As protein: CASSFGLVSEQYF.

A few counts support this clone. This chain links TRBV9 with TRBJ1-1, with D maybe TRBD1 (5 bases). With 0 bases removed from V and 7 bases from J, the gap between germline ends came to 13 bases. The CDR3 runs to 14 residues. Germline-derived CDR1 and CDR2 are SGDLS and YYNGEE. The CDR3 spells CASSVGVGQGEAFF. CDR3 DNA: TGTGCCAGCAGCGTAGGAGTGGGCCAGGGTGAAGCTTTCTTT. Combining the CDR3 with reference TRBV9 and TRBJ1-1 gives the whole variable domain DSGVTQTPKHLITATGQRVTLRCSPRSGDLSVYWYQQSLDQGLQFLIQYYNGEERAKGNILERFSAQQFPDLHSELNLSSLELGDSALYFCASSVGVGQGEAFFGQGTRLTVV.

The gene calls are TRBV7-6 and TRBJ2-5; 10 bases are a match to TRBD1. Germline lookup yields CDR1 SGHVS and CDR2 FNYEAQ. V dropped 4 bases and J dropped 4; count of bases not matched to a gene: 12. This CDR3 region has 17 residues. This chain's CDR3 is CASSYNRGRTGGETQYF. CDR3 coding DNA: TGTGCCAGCAGCTACAACCGGGGGAGGACAGGGGGAGAGACCCAGTACTTC.

The chain employs TRBV5-4 and TRBJ1-1; D possibly corresponds to TRBD1 (6 bases). CDR1 is SGHNT and CDR2 is YYREEE in the germline V gene (reference sequence). The germline V and J ends were trimmed by 5 bases and 6 bases, with 14 bases remaining between them. The CDR3 is 13 residues long. Here the CDR3 DNA reads TGTGCCAGCAGGCCAAAGACAGGTCCTGAAGCTTTCTTT. This gives the protein CASRPKTGPEAFF.

The sample holds a few counts of this clone. CDR3 nucleotides: TGTGCCACCAGTGACCCGGGACAGGGGGACAATGAGCAGTTCTTC. This translates into CATSDPGQGDNEQFF. This rearrangement joins TRBV24-1 to TRBJ2-1, with 11 bases fitting TRBD1. CDR3 length: 15 amino acids. Germline CDR1 KGHDR, CDR2 SFDVKD. J was trimmed by 5 bases and V by 4 bases; bases with no gene match: 3.

The genes are TRBV6-5 and TRBJ1-4; TRBD1 matches at 8 bases. The length of the CDR3 is 15 residues. The trim removed 2 bases at V and 7 bases at J, leaving 6 bases unmatched. CDR1 and CDR2 from the germline V gene are MNHEY and SVGAGI. This CDR3 is CASSYRQGRVEKLFF. The CDR3 nucleotides read TGTGCCAGCAGTTACCGACAGGGGCGGGTTGAAAAACTGTTTTTT.

Concerning this clone: Compared with germline, one end of the junction differs, possibly owing to a read error. The genes are TRBV6-1 and TRBJ2-3; 9 nucleotides align to TRBD2. This CDR3 spans 14 amino acids. Germline V gene data show CDR1 as MNHNS and CDR2 as SASEGT. The CDR3 sequence is CASREGLATDTQYF. The CDR3 DNA is TGTGCCAGCAGAGAAGGACTAGCGACAGATACGCAGTATTTT.

The V and J genes are TRBV28 and TRBJ2-7, with D unclear. V lost 10 bases and J 3 bases, leaving 16 bases between the germline ends. CDR3 length: 13 residues. Looked up from germline, CDR1 is MDHEN and CDR2 is SYDVKM. CDR3 residues: CATSEYAGYEQYF. The CDR3 DNA reads as TGTGCCACCTCCGAGTACGCCGGCTACGAGCAGTACTTC.

The chain employs TRBV19 and TRBJ1-6; 9 bases map to TRBD1. Germline CDR1 and CDR2: LNHDA and SQIVND (reference sequence). This CDR3 spans 17 amino acids. The V segment lost 5 bases and the J segment 0 bases; nucleotides outside the gene matches: 5. The DNA of the CDR3 is TGTGCCAGTAGTGGGGACAGGGCCGGCTCCTATAATTCACCCCTCCACTTT. Encoded protein: CASSGDRAGSYNSPLHF.

This rearrangement joins TRBV3-1 (or the pseudogene TRBV3-2) to TRBJ1-1; D is ambiguous. Germline CDR1 reads LGHDT; CDR2 reads YNNKEL (reference sequence). This CDR3 region has 13 residues. With 0 bases removed from V and 5 bases from J, the gap between germline ends came to 7 bases. CDR3 sequence (DNA): TGTGCCAGCAGCCAAGATCTTGAGACTGAAGCTTTCTTT. Amino acids: CASSQDLETEAFF.

The genes are TRBV9 and TRBJ2-5; tentative D call: TRBD1 (5 bases). The CDR3 extends over 14 amino acids. V was pared by 0 bases and J by 3 bases, with 9 bases between. Germline CDR1 reads SGDLS; CDR2 reads YYNGEE. CDR3 nucleotide sequence: TGTGCCAGCAGCGTAGATCGACAGAAAGAGACCCAGTACTTC. Its translation: CASSVDRQKETQYF.

V and J are TRBV24-1 and TRBJ2-7; maybe TRBD2 (6 bases). Germline V gene sequence: CDR1 KGHDR, CDR2 SFDVKD. The CDR3 loop spans 14 amino acids. V lost 4 bases and J 0 bases, leaving 9 bases between the germline ends. The CDR3 here is CATSDGGSSYEQYF. The CDR3 nucleotides read TGTGCCACCAGTGACGGGGGTTCCTCCTACGAGCAGTACTTC.

The chain uses TRBV30 and TRBJ1-6; 7 nucleotides line up with TRBD1. Germline values: CDR1 GTSNPN, CDR2 SVGIG (reference sequence). The CDR3 has 17 amino acids. After removal of 3 bases from V and 6 bases from J, the junction contained 14 bases not matched to a gene. The CDR3 protein is CAWRTIINRGVNSPLHF. The CDR3 region has the DNA TGTGCCTGGAGGACCATAATAAACAGGGGAGTTAATTCACCCCTCCACTTT.

The CDR3: CASSLSTGGYHEQYF. The CDR3 nucleotides are TGTGCCAGCAGCTTGTCGACAGGGGGCTATCACGAGCAGTACTTC. This chain connects TRBV5-6 to TRBJ2-7; 10 bases are a match to TRBD1. The CDR3 runs 15 residues. The trim removed 1 base at V and 5 bases at J, leaving 6 bases unmatched. Germline V gene sequence: CDR1 SGHDT, CDR2 YYEEEE.